The 24 T cell receptor beta chains listed next were all sequenced from one sample in a study of blood T cell repertoires in COVID-19. Some clones are missing from TCRdb's copy, which holds only in-frame ones; the method was immunoSEQ multiplex PCR. Among roughly 290,000 clones listed, roughly 86% were seen once. Input material: peripheral blood. These receptors all stem from a woman aged 25 to 39 who had recovered from COVID-19.

A single count supports this clone. The gene calls are TRBV28 and TRBJ2-1; D is uncertain. The V end was cut by 6 bases, the J end by 9 bases, with 9 bases between. The CDR3 is made up of 11 amino acids. Per germline, CDR1 MDHEN and CDR2 SYDVKM. The CDR3: CASRKAGEQFF. CDR3 bases: TGTGCCAGCAGGAAAGCAGGTGAGCAGTTCTTC.

The chain carries TRBV24-1 and TRBJ2-1; D not certain. Trimming shortened V by 7 bases and J by 6 bases, and 6 bases separated the two germline ends. There are 11 residues in the CDR3. The germline gives CDR1 KGHDR, CDR2 SFDVKD. CDR3 in DNA: TGTGCCACCAGCCAACTCAATGAGCAGTTCTTC. As protein: CATSQLNEQFF.

The V and J genes are TRBV2 and TRBJ2-7; 10 bases fit TRBD1. This CDR3 region has 14 residues. Germline V CDR1 and CDR2: SNHLY, FYNNEI. With V trimmed by 6 bases and J by 0 bases, 2 bases remained unmatched. CDR3 nucleotide sequence: TGTGCCAGCAGAGGGACAGGGGTCTCCTACGAGCAGTACTTC. This sequence encodes CASRGTGVSYEQYF.

This chain links TRBV2 with TRBJ2-7; 9 positions agree with TRBD1. Germline CDR1 is SNHLY and CDR2 is FYNNEI. CDR3 length: 17 amino acids. V lost 4 bases to trimming and J lost 2 bases; unmatched junction nucleotides: 12. DNA for the CDR3: TGTGCCAGCAGTGTTAGCAATCCCGGGACAGGGACCTACGAGCAGTACTTC. Translating it yields CASSVSNPGTGTYEQYF.

The CDR3 DNA follows: TGTGCCTGGAGTGTAAAGGGGGCAGAGGGCTACACCTTC. Translated: CAWSVKGAEGYTF. The chain recombines TRBV30 with TRBJ1-2; 7 nucleotides line up with TRBD1. There are 13 residues in the CDR3. The germline V gene encodes CDR1 GTSNPN and CDR2 SVGIG (reference sequence). The ends lost 0 bases at V and 8 bases at J; junction bases unmatched: 6.

The chain links TRBV19 to TRBJ2-5; TRBD2 matches at 8 bases. Germline V gene sequence: CDR1 LNHDA, CDR2 SQIVND (reference sequence). The V segment lost 4 bases and the J segment 5 bases; nucleotides outside the gene matches: 9. The CDR3 length is 15 residues. CDR3 nucleotide sequence: TGTGCCAGTAGTAAAACTAGCGGCGTAGGGGAGACCCAGTACTTC. Translating gives CASSKTSGVGETQYF. The entire variable domain, with the rest obtained from reference TRBV19 and TRBJ2-5, is as follows: DGGITQSPKYLFRKEGQNVTLSCEQNLNHDAMYWYRQDPGQGLRLIYYSQIVNDFQKGDIAEGYSVSREKKESFPLTVTSAQKNPTAFYLCASSKTSGVGETQYFGPGTRLLVL.

The chain recombines TRBV5-1 with TRBJ2-2; TRBD1 is a possible D gene (6 bases). Germline CDR1 is SGHRS and CDR2 is YFSETQ. The CDR3 runs 15 residues. V shed 0 bases and J shed 1 base, with 7 bases lying between them. CDR3 DNA: TGCGCCAGCAGCTTGGCCAGGGGGAACACCGGGGAGCTGTTTTTT. Amino acids: CASSLARGNTGELFF.

V is TRBV4-3 and J is TRBJ1-6, with D perhaps TRBD1 (5 bases). The CDR3 has 15 amino acids. Between the trimmed V and J ends, which lost 2 bases and 8 bases, there was a span of 13 bases. Germline values: CDR1 LGHNA, CDR2 YSLEER. This CDR3 reads CASSQQGSGDSPLHF. The CDR3 nucleotides are TGCGCCAGCAGCCAACAGGGTTCGGGGGATTCACCCCTCCACTTT.

The rearrangement uses TRBV28 and TRBJ1-4; D call uncertain. Trimming cost V 1 base and J 5 bases, with 11 bases left between them. CDR1 is MDHEN, CDR2 SYDVKM, per germline. This CDR3 contains 15 residues. CDR3 coding DNA: TGTGCCAGCAGTTTATCGGAGGAAGCCAATGAAAAACTGTTTTTT. Protein: CASSLSEEANEKLFF.

V usage is TRBV27 and J usage is TRBJ1-1; maybe TRBD1 (6 bases). Trimming removed 6 bases from V and 0 bases from J, with 17 bases in between. The CDR3 covers 16 residues. The germline V gene has CDR1 MNHEY and CDR2 SMNVEV (reference sequence). CDR3 bases: TGTGCCAGCAGCCCAGACAGGACTTCGCTGAACACTGAAGCTTTCTTT. Its translation: CASSPDRTSLNTEAFF.

Only one count was recorded for this clone. The V call is TRBV18, the J call TRBJ2-7, with 15 bases aligning to TRBD2. The length of the CDR3 is 14 residues. CDR1 is KGHSH, CDR2 LQKENI, per germline. The V and J ends lost 6 bases and 3 bases, in that order; junction bases with no gene match: 0. Written as DNA, the CDR3 is TGTGCCAGCTCGGGACTAGCGGGGGGCTACGAGCAGTACTTC. This codes for CASSGLAGGYEQYF.

The V gene is TRBV4-1, the J gene TRBJ1-5, with 8 positions matching TRBD1. J was trimmed by 6 bases and V by 4 bases; bases with no gene match: 11. In germline, CDR1 is MGHRA, CDR2 YSYEKL. This CDR3 is built from 16 residues. CDR3 bases: TGCGCCAGCAGCCCAAACGACGGACAGGGAGGTCAGCCCCAGCATTTT. Its protein product is CASSPNDGQGGQPQHF.

The rearrangement uses TRBV2 and TRBJ1-2; TRBD1 agrees at 8 bases. J lost 0 bases, V lost 2 bases, and 8 bases had no gene match. Germline V gene sequence: CDR1 SNHLY, CDR2 FYNNEI. There are 17 residues in the CDR3. The CDR3 reads CASSEYSGTGSNYGYTF. In nucleotides, the CDR3 is TGTGCCAGCAGTGAATATTCCGGGACAGGCTCTAACTATGGCTACACCTTC. The whole variable domain, remainder taken from reference TRBV2 and TRBJ1-2, is EPEVTQTPSHQVTQMGQEVILRCVPISNHLYFYWYRQILGQKVEFLVSFYNNEISEKSEIFDDQFSVERPDGSNFTLKIRSTKLEDSAMYFCASSEYSGTGSNYGYTFGSGTRLTVV.

The chain combines TRBV19 with TRBJ2-6; TRBD2 matches at 7 bases. V lost 3 bases and J lost 0; bases outside the gene matches: 5. The CDR3 is made up of 17 amino acids. The germline V gene has CDR1 LNHDA and CDR2 SQIVND (reference sequence). CDR3 region: CASSIWRESSGANVLTF. Here the CDR3 DNA reads TGTGCCAGTAGTATCTGGCGGGAGTCCTCTGGGGCCAACGTCCTGACTTTC.

The rearrangement uses TRBV28 and TRBJ2-2; 10 bases align to TRBD2. The CDR3 extends over 17 amino acids. With V trimmed by 5 bases and J by 3 bases, 9 bases remained unmatched. CDR1 is MDHEN, CDR2 SYDVKM, per germline. The chain's CDR3 is CASSPSSGRGDTGELFF. The CDR3 DNA sequence: TGTGCCAGCAGTCCTTCTAGCGGGAGAGGAGACACCGGGGAGCTGTTTTTT.

This chain uses TRBV5-1 with TRBJ1-6; D not certain. CDR3 length: 15 residues. V shed 3 bases and J shed 8 bases, with 15 bases lying between them. The germline CDR1 and CDR2 sequences are SGHRS and YFSETQ. The DNA for the CDR3 is TGCGCCAGCAGCTCTTCTTCGGTAAACTATTCACCCCTCCACTTT. Translating it yields CASSSSSVNYSPLHF.

The chain uses TRBV18 and TRBJ2-1; 11 bases align to TRBD1. The CDR3 consists of 15 residues. Unmatched junction bases numbered 1, after V lost 6 bases and J lost 0 bases. The germline CDR1 and CDR2 sequences are KGHSH and LQKENI. The CDR3 DNA reads as TGTGCCAGCTCCGGGACAGGGGGCTCCTACAATGAGCAGTTCTTC. Residues: CASSGTGGSYNEQFF.

The chain couples TRBV4-1 to TRBJ2-7; D might be TRBD2 (6 bases). Germline V gene data show CDR1 as MGHRA and CDR2 as YSYEKL. There are 17 residues in the CDR3. V was shortened by 0 bases and J by 5 bases, with 20 bases between the two germline ends. The CDR3 region is CASSQDDRSLGGNEQYF. The CDR3 DNA reads as TGCGCCAGCAGCCAAGATGATCGGAGCTTGGGGGGAAACGAGCAGTACTTC.

The chain is built from TRBV5-4 and TRBJ2-7; 7 positions agree with TRBD1. Per the germline V gene, CDR1 is SGHNT and CDR2 is YYREEE (reference sequence). This CDR3 contains 14 residues. V lost 0 bases, J lost 11 bases, and 11 bases stayed unmatched. In DNA, the CDR3 is TGTGCCAGCAGCTTGGGATTCGGGACAGCTCAGGAGTACTTC. This codes for CASSLGFGTAQEYF.

The chain is built from TRBV7-8 and TRBJ2-5; maybe TRBD1 (6 bases). Germline loops: CDR1 SGHVS, CDR2 FQNEAQ. The length of the CDR3 is 14 residues. Trimming left V 5 bases short and J 4 bases short, with 14 bases between. The CDR3 here is CASSHVQGLETQYF. Written as DNA, the CDR3 is TGTGCCAGCAGCCACGTACAGGGTTTAGAGACCCAGTACTTC.

This clone was detected only a few times. The rearrangement uses TRBV5-6 and TRBJ1-1; maybe TRBD1 (5 bases). Trimming took 1 base from V and 5 from J, leaving 12 bases between them. Germline assignment: CDR1 SGHDT and CDR2 YYEEEE. The CDR3 totals 14 residues. CDR3 sequence (DNA): TGTGCCAGCAGCTTGAGCACCAAGGGGACTGAAGCTTTCTTT. It encodes CASSLSTKGTEAFF.

The V gene is TRBV28, the J gene TRBJ2-1; 7 positions match TRBD2. Germline-derived CDR1 and CDR2 are MDHEN and SYDVKM. The V gene end was trimmed by 5 bases and the J gene end by 8 bases; junction bases not matched to a gene: 9. The CDR3 is 14 residues long. In DNA form, the CDR3 reads TGTGCCAGCAGTCTAGGACTAGGCGGGTATGAGCAGTTCTTC. Protein sequence: CASSLGLGGYEQFF.

This clone was recorded once. A much larger clone lies one base from this, so it may be a read error. V and J are TRBV12-3 or TRBV12-4 and TRBJ2-2; 7 bases match TRBD1. The CDR3 has 13 amino acids. The V gene end was trimmed by 5 bases and the J gene end by 4 bases; junction bases not matched to a gene: 1. The CDR3 nucleotides read TGTGCCAGCAGTGACAGGGCCACCGGGGAGCTGTTTTTT. This codes for CASSDRATGELFF.

The rearrangement links TRBV7-9 to TRBJ2-7, with D possibly being TRBD2 (6 bases). V was clipped by 5 bases and J by 3 bases, with 14 bases between them. This CDR3 is 14 amino acids long. Germline V gene lookup returns CDR1 SEHNR and CDR2 FQNEAQ (reference sequence). The CDR3 protein is CASSEDPRDYEQYF. The DNA for the CDR3 is TGTGCCAGCAGCGAAGATCCGCGGGACTACGAGCAGTACTTC.